This T cell receptor (beta chain) is from a study of human T cells and chemical hapten exposure. The study, taken as a whole, reports: Versus controls, significantly more large CDR3 similarity clusters arose from expanded TCRs. The study found that PT1 expanded TCR counts correlated positively with patch test score.

This CDR3 comprises 13 residues. Trimming took off 6 bases at V and 6 bases at J, with 12 bases between the two ends. This clonotype was detected many times. The antigen is undetermined. TCRdb re-called the RACE reads through MiXCR, storing one row per CDR3 protein. The sample gives a few hundred thousand distinct CDR3 sequences, about 5% of which show up once; about 8.2% is in the top ten. Indicated time point: pre-sensitization, week 0. Treatment given: therapeutic diphenylcyclopropenone sensitization with weekly scalp DPC. The receptor comes from a young woman with alopecia areata. Some clones in this sample may be carry-over from other donors' samples. The chain couples TRBV12-3 or TRBV12-4 to TRBJ1-5, with no clear D. The starting material was whole blood, obtained in connection with sensitization to the hapten diphenylcyclopropenone (DPC). The CDR3 protein is CASSLDSVQPQHF. The CDR3 bases are TGTGCCAGCAGCCTAGACTCTGTTCAGCCCCAGCATTTT.